Presented here are 9 T cell receptor beta chains from one specimen sequenced in a study of blood T cell repertoires in COVID-19. The table came from immunoSEQ multiplex PCR; TCRdb's copy has only in-frame clones and leaves some out. This sample has 250,000 to 350,000 clones, with approximately 84% found just once. The sample consisted of peripheral blood. All receptors derive from a woman younger than 45 who had recovered from COVID-19.

This clone was seen only a few times. V and J are TRBV5-1 and TRBJ2-7; D possibly corresponds to TRBD1 (6 bases). Deletions cut 4 bases from V and 2 bases from J, with 13 bases between. Germline V lookup: CDR1 SGHRS, CDR2 YFSETQ. The CDR3 is 14 amino acids. The CDR3 loop reads CASSTGTITYEQYF. CDR3 nucleotide sequence: TGCGCCAGCAGCACCGGGACAATCACCTACGAGCAGTACTTC. Looking up the rest from reference TRBV5-1 and TRBJ2-7 gives the full variable domain: KAGVTQTPRYLIKTRGQQVTLSCSPISGHRSVSWYQQTPGQGLQFLFEYFSETQRNKGNFPGRFSGRQFSNSRSEMNVSTLELGDSALYLCASSTGTITYEQYFGPGTRLTVT.

The chain joins TRBV11-2 to TRBJ1-5; no reliable D call. Deletions cut 1 base from V and 7 bases from J, with 11 bases between. This CDR3 is built from 14 residues. Per the germline V gene, CDR1 is SGHAT and CDR2 is FQNNGV. The DNA of the CDR3 is TGTGCCAGCAGCTTAGTACCGGGATACCAGCCCCAGCATTTT. Amino acids: CASSLVPGYQPQHF.

The V and J genes are TRBV5-1 and TRBJ2-5; 8 nucleotides align to TRBD2. J gave up 2 bases and V 0 bases, and 3 bases lay outside the gene matches. CDR3 length: 15 amino acids. Germline V lookup: CDR1 SGHRS, CDR2 YFSETQ. CDR3 residues: CASSLGAGEQETQYF. In DNA form, the CDR3 reads TGCGCCAGCAGCTTGGGAGCGGGGGAGCAAGAGACCCAGTACTTC.

This rearrangement joins TRBV10-3 to TRBJ2-2; 7 positions match TRBD1. V lost 7 bases to trimming and J lost 3 bases; unmatched junction nucleotides: 5. CDR3 length: 14 amino acids. The germline gives CDR1 ENHRY, CDR2 SYGVKD. DNA for the CDR3: TGTGCCATCAACGACAGGGATGACACCGGGGAGCTGTTTTTT. It codes for CAINDRDDTGELFF.

The chain carries TRBV5-4 and TRBJ2-1, with 8 bases identical to TRBD1. Germline values: CDR1 SGHNT, CDR2 YYREEE (reference sequence). With V trimmed by 4 bases and J by 6 bases, 3 bases remained unmatched. This CDR3 region has 13 residues. The CDR3 here is CASSPGTGNEQFF. The CDR3 nucleotides read TGTGCCAGCAGCCCCGGGACAGGCAATGAGCAGTTCTTC.

The gene calls are TRBV11-2 and TRBJ2-2, with 9 positions matching TRBD2. The CDR3 extends over 16 amino acids. Trimming cost V 1 base and J 2 bases; bases outside gene matches: 2. Germline V gives CDR1 SGHAT, CDR2 FQNNGV. The CDR3 sequence is CASSLVAGDNTGELFF. CDR3 sequence (DNA): TGTGCCAGCAGCTTAGTAGCGGGGGACAACACCGGGGAGCTGTTTTTT.

V gene TRBV29-1 combines with J gene TRBJ1-2, with D maybe TRBD1 (5 bases). The CDR3 sequence is 17 residues long. Germline V gene lookup returns CDR1 SQVTM and CDR2 ANQGSEA. Trimming took 4 bases from V and 4 from J, leaving 25 bases between them. The CDR3 region is CSVVIVRGTQLGYGYTF. In nucleotides, the CDR3 is TGCAGCGTTGTGATTGTCCGGGGGACCCAGCTTGGCTATGGCTACACCTTC.

The sample holds a few counts of this clone. The identical CDR3 is also encoded by other nucleotide sequences in the sample. This chain uses TRBV6-5 with TRBJ2-6; D is unclear. From germline, CDR1 is MNHEY and CDR2 SVGAGI. Trimming took off 9 bases at V and 0 bases at J, with 6 bases between the two ends. The CDR3 is 13 residues long. CDR3 region: CASRSSGANVLTF. CDR3 coding DNA: TGTGCCAGTAGGAGCTCTGGGGCCAACGTCCTGACTTTC.

The chain recombines TRBV28 with TRBJ1-5; the D gene is possibly TRBD1 (5 bases). CDR1 and CDR2 (germline): MDHEN, SYDVKM. This CDR3 spans 16 amino acids. The V end lost 5 bases, the J end lost 3 bases, and 17 bases lay between the germline ends. CDR3 residues: CASSPLQGNNNQPQHF. CDR3 coding DNA: TGTGCCAGCAGTCCGCTCCAGGGCAATAACAATCAGCCCCAGCATTTT.